This T cell receptor (beta chain) was documented in a study of CD8 T cells in Susac syndrome. The CD8+ and CD4+ T cells were isolated magnetically using a negative isolation approach, whereas the TEMRA cells were enriched by FACS. There are 11 residues in the CDR3. In germline, CDR1 is GTSNPN, CDR2 SVGIG (reference sequence). V was pared by 4 bases and J by 3 bases, with 7 bases between. The RNA input was roughly 0.45 to 1 ug, and it was reverse transcribed with random hexamers. The method of amplification for TCR beta CDR3 was immunoSEQ multiplex PCR, covering 54 Vbeta and 13 Jbeta. TCRdb used MiXCR to reprocess the immunoSEQ multiplex PCR reads, holding one entry per CDR3 protein. This table holds roughly 140,000 distinct CDR3 sequences, approximately 95% found once. Of note for this clonotype: What it recognizes is unknown.

General observations from the study: The study's TCR sequencing and HLA analysis covered a relatively small number of individuals, and the study acknowledged this.

This sequence joins TRBV30 and TRBJ2-7, with D possibly being TRBD2 (6 bases). The sequenced material came from CD8+ T cells from PBMCs. The origin of this receptor is a human donor in good health. The CDR3 protein is CAWTAGYEQYF. As DNA, the CDR3 is TGTGCCTGGACAGCGGGCTACGAGCAGTACTTC. Filled out from reference TRBV30 and TRBJ2-7, the complete variable domain reads SQTIHQWPATLVQPVGSPLSLECTVEGTSNPNLYWYRQAAGRGLQLLFYSVGIGQISSEVPQNLSASRPQDRQFILSSKKLLLSDSGFYLCAWTAGYEQYFGPGTRLTVT.